This T cell receptor (beta chain) was recorded in a study of response to subunit inactivated influenza vaccine. Study outcomes and limitations: New T cells are recruited in small numbers by each seasonal influenza vaccination, according to the authors' suggestion.

Germline CDR1 and CDR2: MNHEY and SVGEGT. The CDR3 covers 14 residues. V lost 7 bases, J lost 4 bases, and 9 bases stayed unmatched. With regard to this clonotype: Its antigen is still unknown.

A single record per CDR3 protein comes from TCRdb applying MiXCR to the RT-PCR reads. The sample has roughly 670,000 distinct CDR3 sequences; 14% are singletons. This sequence was found in a man aged 50 to 60 who received an inactivated influenza vaccine. The rearrangement joins TRBV6-2 or TRBV6-3 to TRBJ2-5; 7 nucleotides line up with TRBD1. Sequencing used PBMCs from blood, obtained 14 to 15 days before vaccination. This chain's CDR3 is CASNPLGQSETQYF. CDR3 nucleotide sequence: TGTGCCAGCAACCCATTGGGACAGTCAGAGACCCAGTACTTC.